This T cell receptor beta chain was recovered during a study of shared clonotypes between healthy human individuals. V lost 4 bases and J lost 3, with 13 bases in between. CDR1 SGHAT and CDR2 FQDESV come from the germline V gene (reference sequence). The CDR3 length is 15 residues. Assay used: immunoSEQ multiplex PCR; TCRdb lists only in-frame clones, some missing. The sample lists around 690,000 clones; about 92% were seen once. Sequenced input: memory CD8+ T cells from PBMCs. Subset of the sample: CD45RO+ cells pooled with CCR7-negative TemRA cells. The TCR was taken from a man younger than 30 in good health. Some clones in this sample may be carry-over from other donors' samples. The J gene is TRBJ1-5, the V gene TRBV11-1; tentatively, D is TRBD1 (5 bases). CDR3 coding DNA: TGTGCCAGCAGCTCCGGGGACGGCCTCAATCAGCCCCAGCATTTT. It codes for CASSSGDGLNQPQHF. Full variable domain (remainder filled in from reference TRBV11-1 and TRBJ1-5): EAEVAQSPRYKITEKSQAVAFWCDPISGHATLYWYRQILGQGPELLVQFQDESVVDDSQLPKDRFSAERLKGVDSTLKIQPAELGDSAMYLCASSSGDGLNQPQHFGDGTRLSIL.